This T cell receptor beta chain was recovered during a study of T-cell memory formation after mild COVID-19. On the study more broadly: Clusters of TCRs were largely donor specific. Regarding the study as a whole: Clones contracting day 15 to 85 were balanced CD4/CD8; later expanders leaned CD4+. There were some responding clones in pre-infection memory, which suggested that cross-reactive memory had joined.

TCRdb analysed the 5' RACE reads with MiXCR anew, one entry per CDR3 protein. Altogether about 430,000 distinct CDR3 sequences are present, 20% to 30% being singletons, with the ten largest covering roughly 8.7%. The table lists this clonotype with a few counts. The antigen is not known. Germline CDR1 and CDR2: SGHKS and YYEKEE (reference sequence). V lost 7 bases to trimming and J lost 4 bases, with 14 bases between them. The CDR3 runs to 13 residues. The chain links TRBV5-5 to TRBJ1-1; tentative D call: TRBD1 (6 bases). The sequenced material came from PBMCs or a T cell subset sorted from them (not recorded which). This TCR came from an adult woman who had mild COVID-19 (a few samples of this study predate the infection). Cell type and time point are not known. This CDR3 reads CASSLGDITEAFF. CDR3 nucleotides: TGTGCCAGCTCGCTGGGGGACATCACTGAAGCTTTCTTT.